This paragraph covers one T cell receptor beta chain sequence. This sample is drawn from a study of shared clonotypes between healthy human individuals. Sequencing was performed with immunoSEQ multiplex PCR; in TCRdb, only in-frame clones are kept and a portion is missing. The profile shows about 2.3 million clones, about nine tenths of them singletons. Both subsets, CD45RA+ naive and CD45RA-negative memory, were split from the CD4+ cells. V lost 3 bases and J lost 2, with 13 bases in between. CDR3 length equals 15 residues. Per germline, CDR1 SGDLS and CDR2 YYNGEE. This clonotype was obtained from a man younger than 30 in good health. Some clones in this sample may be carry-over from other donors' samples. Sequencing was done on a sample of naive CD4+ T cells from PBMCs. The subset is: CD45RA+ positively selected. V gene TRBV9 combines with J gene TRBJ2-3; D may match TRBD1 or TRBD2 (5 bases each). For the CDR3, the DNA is TGTGCCAGCAGCGCCCGGGACGGAAACACAGATACGCAGTATTTT. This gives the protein CASSARDGNTDTQYF.